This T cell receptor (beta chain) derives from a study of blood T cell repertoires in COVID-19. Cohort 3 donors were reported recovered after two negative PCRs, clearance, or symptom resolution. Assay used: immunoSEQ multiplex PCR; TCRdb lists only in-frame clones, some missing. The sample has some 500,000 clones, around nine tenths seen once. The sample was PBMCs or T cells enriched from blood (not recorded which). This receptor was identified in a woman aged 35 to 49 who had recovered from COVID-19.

The DNA of the CDR3 is TGTGCCAGCAGCCGGATCCCCCCACTGAGTCTGGGAGTCTTCGAGCAGTACTTC. Translating it yields CASSRIPPLSLGVFEQYF. The chain employs TRBV21-1 and TRBJ2-7; no check of the table's D call, TRBD2, against the DNA was made. TRBV21-1 is marked as a pseudogene. The CDR3 contains 18 residues.